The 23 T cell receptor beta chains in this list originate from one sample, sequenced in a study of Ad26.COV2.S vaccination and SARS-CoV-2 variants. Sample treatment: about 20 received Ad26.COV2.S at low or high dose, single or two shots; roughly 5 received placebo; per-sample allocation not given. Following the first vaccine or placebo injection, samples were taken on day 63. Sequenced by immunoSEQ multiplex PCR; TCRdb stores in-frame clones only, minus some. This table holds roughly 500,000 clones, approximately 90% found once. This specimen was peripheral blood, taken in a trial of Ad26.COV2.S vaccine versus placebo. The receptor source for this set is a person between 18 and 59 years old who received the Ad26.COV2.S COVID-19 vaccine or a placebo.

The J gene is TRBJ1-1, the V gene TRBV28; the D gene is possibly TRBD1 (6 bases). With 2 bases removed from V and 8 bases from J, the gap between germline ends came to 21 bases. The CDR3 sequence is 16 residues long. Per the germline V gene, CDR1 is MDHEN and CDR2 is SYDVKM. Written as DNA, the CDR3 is TGTGCCAGCAGTTTACCCCCGTTGGGACAAGACCAAGAAGCTTTCTTT. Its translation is CASSLPPLGQDQEAFF.

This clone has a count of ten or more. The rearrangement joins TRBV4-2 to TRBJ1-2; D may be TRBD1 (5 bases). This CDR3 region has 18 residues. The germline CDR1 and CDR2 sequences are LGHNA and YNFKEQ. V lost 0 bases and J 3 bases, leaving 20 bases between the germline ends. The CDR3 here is CASSQDLSAGIVYYGYTF. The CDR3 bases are TGTGCCAGCAGCCAAGATCTGTCAGCAGGGATTGTCTACTATGGCTACACCTTC.

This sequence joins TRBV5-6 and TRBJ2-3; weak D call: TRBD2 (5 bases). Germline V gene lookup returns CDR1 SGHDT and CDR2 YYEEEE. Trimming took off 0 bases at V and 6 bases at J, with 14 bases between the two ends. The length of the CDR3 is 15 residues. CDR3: CASSLGAAYWDTQYF. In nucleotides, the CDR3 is TGTGCCAGCAGCTTGGGAGCGGCATACTGGGATACGCAGTATTTT.

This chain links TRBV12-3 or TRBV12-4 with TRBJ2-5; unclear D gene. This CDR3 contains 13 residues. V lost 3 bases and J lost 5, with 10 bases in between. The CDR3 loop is CASSFVGSETQYF. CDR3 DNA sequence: TGTGCCAGCAGTTTTGTGGGGTCCGAGACCCAGTACTTC.

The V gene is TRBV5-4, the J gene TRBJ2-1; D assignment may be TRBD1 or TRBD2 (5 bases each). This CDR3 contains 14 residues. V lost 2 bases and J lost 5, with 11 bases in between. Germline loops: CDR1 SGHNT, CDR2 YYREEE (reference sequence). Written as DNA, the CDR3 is TGTGCCAGCAGCTTACGGGGCAGGGACAATGAGCAGTTCTTC. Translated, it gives CASSLRGRDNEQFF.

The CDR3 loop is CASSLDPGQGYEQYF. The CDR3 DNA is TGTGCCAGCAGCTTGGACCCGGGACAGGGCTACGAGCAGTACTTC. This chain links TRBV5-4 with TRBJ2-7, with 9 bases identical to TRBD1. The CDR3 is 15 residues long. CDR1 and CDR2 from the germline V gene are SGHNT and YYREEE (reference sequence). V was clipped by 0 bases and J by 3 bases; unmatched bases: 4.

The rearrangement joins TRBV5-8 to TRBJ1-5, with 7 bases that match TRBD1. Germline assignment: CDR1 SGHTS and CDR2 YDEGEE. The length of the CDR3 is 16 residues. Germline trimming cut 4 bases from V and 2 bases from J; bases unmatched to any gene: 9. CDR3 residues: CASSRGTAGGNQPQHF. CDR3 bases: TGTGCCAGCAGCAGGGGGACAGCGGGGGGCAATCAGCCCCAGCATTTT.

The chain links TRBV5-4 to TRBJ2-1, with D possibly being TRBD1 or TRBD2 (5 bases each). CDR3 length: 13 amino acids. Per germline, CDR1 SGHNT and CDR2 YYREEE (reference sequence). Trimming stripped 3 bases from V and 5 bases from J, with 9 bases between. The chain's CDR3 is CASSSGPHNEQFF. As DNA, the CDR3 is TGTGCCAGCAGCTCGGGACCCCACAATGAGCAGTTCTTC.

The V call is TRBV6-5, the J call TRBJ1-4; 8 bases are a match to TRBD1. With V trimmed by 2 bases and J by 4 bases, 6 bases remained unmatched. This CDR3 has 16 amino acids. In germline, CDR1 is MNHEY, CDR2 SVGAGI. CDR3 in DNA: TGTGCCAGCAGTTACCTGACAGGGGCGGATAATGAAAAACTGTTTTTT. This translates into CASSYLTGADNEKLFF.

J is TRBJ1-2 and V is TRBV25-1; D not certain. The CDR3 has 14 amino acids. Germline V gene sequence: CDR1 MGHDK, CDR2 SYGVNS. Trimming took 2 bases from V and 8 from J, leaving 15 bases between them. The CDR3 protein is CASSEGDPSPGYTF. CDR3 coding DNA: TGTGCCAGCAGTGAAGGGGATCCTAGCCCCGGCTACACCTTC.

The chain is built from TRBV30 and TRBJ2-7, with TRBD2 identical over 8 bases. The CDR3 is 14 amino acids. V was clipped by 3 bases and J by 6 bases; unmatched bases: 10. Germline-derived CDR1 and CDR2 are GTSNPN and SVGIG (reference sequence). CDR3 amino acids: CAWSLGRAFLEQYF. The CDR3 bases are TGTGCCTGGAGCCTCGGGAGGGCCTTCCTCGAGCAGTACTTC.

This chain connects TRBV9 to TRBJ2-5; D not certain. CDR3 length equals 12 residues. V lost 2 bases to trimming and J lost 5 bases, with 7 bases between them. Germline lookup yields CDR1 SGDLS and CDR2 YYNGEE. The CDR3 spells CASSVSDETQYF. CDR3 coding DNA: TGTGCCAGCAGCGTCAGTGACGAGACCCAGTACTTC.

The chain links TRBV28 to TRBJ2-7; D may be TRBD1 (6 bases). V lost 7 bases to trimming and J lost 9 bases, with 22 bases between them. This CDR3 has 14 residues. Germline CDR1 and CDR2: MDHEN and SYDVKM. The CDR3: CASTRQVTGRAQYF. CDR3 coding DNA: TGTGCCAGCACACGACAGGTAACAGGCCGTGCGCAGTACTTC.

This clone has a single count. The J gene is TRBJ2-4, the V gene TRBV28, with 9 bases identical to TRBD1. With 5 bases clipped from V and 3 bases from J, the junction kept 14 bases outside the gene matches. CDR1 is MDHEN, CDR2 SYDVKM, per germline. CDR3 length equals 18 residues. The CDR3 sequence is CASSPGTGRGLGKNIQYF. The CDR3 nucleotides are TGTGCCAGCAGTCCGGGGACAGGGAGGGGGTTAGGCAAAAACATTCAGTACTTC.

CDR3 nucleotide sequence: TGTGCCAGCAGTGAATCTAGCGGGAGAGGCGAGCAGTACTTC. This gives the protein CASSESSGRGEQYF. The chain carries TRBV6-1 and TRBJ2-7, with 10 bases matching TRBD2. CDR3 size: 14 residues. Germline CDR1 and CDR2: MNHNS and SASEGT. V was clipped by 2 bases and J by 6 bases; unmatched bases: 4.

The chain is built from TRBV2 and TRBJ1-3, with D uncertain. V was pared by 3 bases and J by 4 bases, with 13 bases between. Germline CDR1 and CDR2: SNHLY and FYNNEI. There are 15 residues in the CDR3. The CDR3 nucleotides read TGTGCCAGCAGTGATCAGAGAAGTCCCGGAAACACCATATATTTT. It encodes CASSDQRSPGNTIYF.

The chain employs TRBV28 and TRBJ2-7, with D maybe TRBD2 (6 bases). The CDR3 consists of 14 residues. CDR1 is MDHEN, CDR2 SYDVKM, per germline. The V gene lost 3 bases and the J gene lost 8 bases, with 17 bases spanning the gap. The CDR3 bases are TGTGCCAGCAGTTTGGGGGGAGCCCCCAGCCAGCAGTACTTC. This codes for CASSLGGAPSQQYF.

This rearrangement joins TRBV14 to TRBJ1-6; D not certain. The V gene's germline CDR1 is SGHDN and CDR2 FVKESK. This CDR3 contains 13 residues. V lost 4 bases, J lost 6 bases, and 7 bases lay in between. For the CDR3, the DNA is TGTGCCAGCAGCCTAACCGTTAATTCACCCCTCCACTTT. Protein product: CASSLTVNSPLHF.

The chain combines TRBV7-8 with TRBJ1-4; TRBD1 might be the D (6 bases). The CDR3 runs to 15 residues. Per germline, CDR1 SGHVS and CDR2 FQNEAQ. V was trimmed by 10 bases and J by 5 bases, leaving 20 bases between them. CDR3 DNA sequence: TGTGCCATTGGGGACATCAGGGACGCCAATGAAAAACTGTTTTTT. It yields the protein CAIGDIRDANEKLFF.

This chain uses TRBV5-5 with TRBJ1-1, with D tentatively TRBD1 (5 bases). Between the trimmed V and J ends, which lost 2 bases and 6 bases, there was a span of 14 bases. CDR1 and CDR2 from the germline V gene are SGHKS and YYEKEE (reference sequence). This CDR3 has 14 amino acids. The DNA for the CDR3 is TGTGCCAGCAGCTTACGCGCCCAAGGGGCTGAAGCTTTCTTT. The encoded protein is CASSLRAQGAEAFF.

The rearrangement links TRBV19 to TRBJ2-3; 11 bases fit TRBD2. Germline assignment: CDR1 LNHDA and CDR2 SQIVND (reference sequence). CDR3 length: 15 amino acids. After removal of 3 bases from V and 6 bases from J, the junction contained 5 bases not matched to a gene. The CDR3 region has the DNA TGTGCCAGTAGTATTAGCCCTAGCGGGAGGGATACGCAGTATTTT. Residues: CASSISPSGRDTQYF. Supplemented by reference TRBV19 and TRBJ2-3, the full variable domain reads DGGITQSPKYLFRKEGQNVTLSCEQNLNHDAMYWYRQDPGQGLRLIYYSQIVNDFQKGDIAEGYSVSREKKESFPLTVTSAQKNPTAFYLCASSISPSGRDTQYFGPGTRLTVL.

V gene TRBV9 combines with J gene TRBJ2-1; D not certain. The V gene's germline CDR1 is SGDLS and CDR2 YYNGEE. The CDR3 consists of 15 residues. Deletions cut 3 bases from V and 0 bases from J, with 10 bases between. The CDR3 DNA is TGTGCCAGCAGCGCAGACTCGAGCTCCTACAATGAGCAGTTCTTC. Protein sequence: CASSADSSSYNEQFF. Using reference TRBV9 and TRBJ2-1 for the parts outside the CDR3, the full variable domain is DSGVTQTPKHLITATGQRVTLRCSPRSGDLSVYWYQQSLDQGLQFLIQYYNGEERAKGNILERFSAQQFPDLHSELNLSSLELGDSALYFCASSADSSSYNEQFFGPGTRLTVL.

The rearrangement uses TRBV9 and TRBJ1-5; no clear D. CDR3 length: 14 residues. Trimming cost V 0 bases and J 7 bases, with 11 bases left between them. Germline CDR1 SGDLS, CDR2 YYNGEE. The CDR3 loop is CASSVVRVAQPQHF. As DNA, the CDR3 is TGTGCCAGCAGCGTAGTTAGGGTGGCACAGCCCCAGCATTTT.